This passage covers 28 T cell receptor beta chains from one sample sequenced in a study of CD8 T cells in ankylosing spondylitis. Whole-study results and caveats: Blood from ankylosing spondylitis patients appeared to carry a characteristic roughly 8-variant TCR beta motif.

TCRdb reprocessed the 5' RACE reads via MiXCR and lists one record per CDR3 protein. The sample holds over 450,000 distinct CDR3 sequences; approximately 12% are singletons and the top ten take under 7.5%. The antigens of these receptors remain unknown. The sequenced material came from blood, either unsorted or a sorted T cell fraction (not recorded which). Every receptor here comes from a male donor with ankylosing spondylitis.

CDR3 DNA: TGTGCCAGCAGTCGGGACGCCGGGAATCAGCCCCAGCATTTT. Translated, it gives CASSRDAGNQPQHF. The chain carries TRBV7-9 and TRBJ1-5, with a tentative D call TRBD1 (5 bases). Per germline, CDR1 SEHNR and CDR2 FQNEAQ (reference sequence). The V end was cut by 6 bases, the J end by 4 bases, with 13 bases between. There are 14 residues in the CDR3.

The genes are TRBV24-1 and TRBJ2-1; 9 positions match TRBD2. CDR1 is KGHDR, CDR2 SFDVKD, per germline. The CDR3 has 16 amino acids. With V trimmed by 3 bases and J by 8 bases, 10 bases remained unmatched. The CDR3 protein is CATSDLAGTHYYEQFF. The CDR3, as DNA: TGTGCCACCAGTGATCTAGCGGGAACCCACTATTATGAGCAGTTCTTC.

The chain employs TRBV29-1 and TRBJ2-7, with TRBD1 matching 9 bases. The ends lost 3 bases at V and 0 bases at J; junction bases unmatched: 0. This CDR3 has 13 residues. Germline V gene lookup returns CDR1 SQVTM and CDR2 ANQGSEA. CDR3 in DNA: TGCAGCGTTGAGACAGGGGGCTCCTACGAGCAGTACTTC. Translating it yields CSVETGGSYEQYF.

This clonotype was observed a few times. V and J are TRBV19 and TRBJ1-5, with 7 bases identical to TRBD1. V dropped 7 bases and J dropped 4; count of bases not matched to a gene: 7. The CDR3 covers 14 residues. Germline V CDR1 and CDR2: LNHDA, SQIVND (reference sequence). Here the CDR3 reads CASTRTGWNQPQHF. The CDR3 region has the DNA TGTGCCAGTACCAGGACAGGATGGAATCAGCCCCAGCATTTT.

This CDR3 reads CASSQGYPMQYF. The CDR3 nucleotides read TGTGCCAGCAGCCAAGGGTACCCGATGCAGTACTTC. This chain connects TRBV3-1 to TRBJ2-7; D call uncertain. The CDR3 contains 12 residues. With 1 base removed from V and 9 bases from J, the gap between germline ends came to 10 bases. Germline V gives CDR1 LGHDT, CDR2 YNNKEL (reference sequence).

This sequence joins TRBV28 and TRBJ2-3, with D tentatively TRBD1 or TRBD2 (6 bases each). The V and J ends lost 8 bases and 6 bases respectively, with 21 bases between them. Looked up from germline, CDR1 is MDHEN and CDR2 is SYDVKM. This CDR3 is 15 amino acids long. CDR3 region: CASWTTGEGEDTQYF. CDR3 sequence (DNA): TGTGCCAGCTGGACCACGGGAGAGGGGGAGGATACGCAGTATTTT.

This clonotype has just a few counts. At one boundary the junction diverges from the germline segment, which might be a read error. The chain carries TRBV5-1 and TRBJ1-1, with a tentative D call TRBD1 (6 bases). There are 13 residues in the CDR3. CDR1 is SGHRS and CDR2 is YFSETQ in the germline V gene. The CDR3 spells CASSFGGQTEVFF. In DNA, the CDR3 is TGCGCCAGCAGCTTCGGGGGGCAGACTGAAGTTTTCTTT.

CDR3 in amino acids: CASSSRIGFAYNEQFF. Written as DNA, the CDR3 is TGTGCCAGCAGCTCCCGAATCGGGTTCGCCTACAATGAGCAGTTCTTC. This chain connects TRBV5-6 to TRBJ2-1; D is unresolved. This CDR3 contains 16 residues. Trimming removed 3 bases from V and 2 bases from J, with 15 bases in between. Germline V gene sequence: CDR1 SGHDT, CDR2 YYEEEE.

This clonotype appeared a few times. The rearrangement uses TRBV11-2 and TRBJ2-4; D is perhaps TRBD2 (6 bases). The CDR3 covers 16 residues. Trimming stripped 4 bases from V and 1 base from J, with 14 bases between. Germline values: CDR1 SGHAT, CDR2 FQNNGV. The CDR3 DNA is TGTGCCAGCAGCTACGAGGTCCGGGGGGCCAAAAACATTCAGTACTTC. Translated: CASSYEVRGAKNIQYF.

Many counts were recorded for this clonotype. V and J are TRBV5-1 and TRBJ2-7; D unresolved. This CDR3 spans 14 amino acids. Trimming pared 0 bases from V and 6 bases from J, leaving 13 bases between. The germline V gene encodes CDR1 SGHRS and CDR2 YFSETQ. Written as DNA, the CDR3 is TGCGCCAGCAGCTTGGCGGACCTGTCGGCCGAGCAGTACTTC. Translation gives CASSLADLSAEQYF. Based on the CDR3 plus reference TRBV5-1 and TRBJ2-7, the full variable domain is KAGVTQTPRYLIKTRGQQVTLSCSPISGHRSVSWYQQTPGQGLQFLFEYFSETQRNKGNFPGRFSGRQFSNSRSEMNVSTLELGDSALYLCASSLADLSAEQYFGPGTRLTVT.

This clonotype was counted between two and nine times. The chain links TRBV18 to TRBJ2-5; D is perhaps TRBD2 (5 bases). Trimming shortened V by 0 bases and J by 4 bases, and 9 bases separated the two germline ends. This CDR3 comprises 14 residues. Germline lookup yields CDR1 KGHSH and CDR2 LQKENI. The DNA for the CDR3 is TGTGCCAGCTCACCACCGGGAGTTCCAGAGACCCAGTACTTC. It translates to CASSPPGVPETQYF.

This clonotype was observed a handful of times. V usage is TRBV27 and J usage is TRBJ2-7, with 7 bases lining up with TRBD2. CDR1 MNHEY and CDR2 SMNVEV come from the germline V gene (reference sequence). Trimming at V came to 8 bases and at J to 3 bases, leaving 7 bases not matched to a gene. The CDR3 is 13 amino acids. This chain's CDR3 is CASGGGMDYEQYF. The CDR3 DNA sequence: TGTGCCAGCGGGGGGGGTATGGACTACGAGCAGTACTTC.

This chain connects TRBV10-3 to TRBJ2-5, with D perhaps TRBD2 (5 bases). Germline V gene lookup returns CDR1 ENHRY and CDR2 SYGVKD. Trimming pared 4 bases from V and 2 bases from J, leaving 11 bases between. The CDR3 has 14 residues. The CDR3 region has the DNA TGTGCCATCAGTGGGACTGGCAGGCAAGAGACCCAGTACTTC. Translating it yields CAISGTGRQETQYF.

In this sample, this clonotype turned up a few times. The V call is TRBV20-1, the J call TRBJ1-5; D gene ambiguous. CDR3 size: 15 residues. Trimming stripped 3 bases from V and 0 bases from J, with 12 bases between. The germline gives CDR1 DFQATT, CDR2 SNEGSKA (reference sequence). The CDR3 sequence is CSASDTTYSNQPQHF. CDR3 bases: TGCAGTGCTAGCGATACTACGTATAGCAATCAGCCCCAGCATTTT.

The chain is built from TRBV29-1 and TRBJ2-1; no clear D gene. The CDR3 consists of 13 residues. Looked up from germline, CDR1 is SQVTM and CDR2 is ANQGSEA. V gave up 4 bases and J gave up 5 bases, with 12 bases separating them. The CDR3 region has the DNA TGCAGCGTTGGTGTGGGCTGGGACAATGAGCAGTTCTTC. Translating gives CSVGVGWDNEQFF.

The J gene is TRBJ2-3, the V gene TRBV24-1; D is unresolved. Trimming shortened V by 2 bases and J by 0 bases, and 11 bases separated the two germline ends. Germline V gene data show CDR1 as KGHDR and CDR2 as SFDVKD. The CDR3 consists of 16 residues. Here the CDR3 DNA reads TGTGCCACCAGTGATTCGTTGTTTACTAGCACAGATACGCAGTATTTT. Its protein product is CATSDSLFTSTDTQYF.

This clonotype was seen more than once but under ten times. The chain combines TRBV29-1 with TRBJ2-3, with 7 bases fitting TRBD1. V was clipped by 1 base and J by 5 bases; unmatched bases: 6. Germline V gene data show CDR1 as SQVTM and CDR2 as ANQGSEA. This CDR3 comprises 14 residues. CDR3 DNA: TGCAGCGTTGAAGGTCGGCAGGGGGTAGATACGCAGTATTTT. Its protein product is CSVEGRQGVDTQYF.

This clonotype was detected a few times. This chain's CDR3 is CASSPQVSKGTGELFF. Written as DNA, the CDR3 is TGCGCCAGCAGTCCACAGGTCTCCAAGGGCACCGGGGAGCTGTTTTTT. The rearrangement joins TRBV10-1 to TRBJ2-2, with D possibly matching TRBD1 (5 bases). The CDR3 is made up of 16 amino acids. Germline V gene sequence: CDR1 WNHNN, CDR2 SYGVQD (reference sequence). The V and J ends lost 5 bases and 4 bases respectively, with 17 bases between them.

In its sample, this clonotype was seen a few times. The chain couples TRBV18 to TRBJ1-3, with D unresolved. CDR1 and CDR2 (germline): KGHSH, LQKENI. Trimming removed 3 bases at V and 7 bases at J, with 7 bases between. The CDR3 runs to 12 residues. The CDR3: CASSPDKNTIYF. The CDR3 DNA reads TGTGCCAGCTCACCTGACAAGAACACCATATATTTT.

V and J are TRBV5-1 and TRBJ2-1; D not resolved. The germline CDR1 and CDR2 sequences are SGHRS and YFSETQ. V was cut by 3 bases and J by 5 bases, with 12 bases left in between. The length of the CDR3 is 14 residues. The CDR3 nucleotides are TGCGCCAGCAGCTCCACGGCCCGCAACAATGAGCAGTTCTTC. It yields the protein CASSSTARNNEQFF.

The chain is built from TRBV5-1 and TRBJ2-7; 8 bases line up with TRBD2. The CDR3 loop spans 15 amino acids. The junction had 6 bases not matched to a gene; V was cut back by 4 bases and J by 0 bases. CDR1 and CDR2 (germline): SGHRS, YFSETQ. CDR3 residues: CASSHPSGSSYEQYF. In DNA form, the CDR3 reads TGCGCCAGCAGCCATCCTAGCGGGTCCTCCTACGAGCAGTACTTC.

The genes are TRBV24-1 and TRBJ2-2; 9 nucleotides align to TRBD2. The junction had 7 bases not matched to a gene; V was cut back by 6 bases and J by 0 bases. The CDR3 sequence is 17 residues long. Germline-derived CDR1 and CDR2 are KGHDR and SFDVKD. Written as DNA, the CDR3 is TGTGCCACCAGTCCTACTAGCGGGCGCCCGAACACCGGGGAGCTGTTTTTT. This translates into CATSPTSGRPNTGELFF.

In this sample, this clonotype turned up a few times. In nucleotides, the CDR3 is TGTGCCAGCAGTGAATTTTCGGGGGGGCGATACGAGCAGTACTTC. It is translated as CASSEFSGGRYEQYF. The chain has TRBV25-1 and TRBJ2-7; 8 bases fit TRBD2. CDR3 size: 15 residues. The V gene end was trimmed by 1 base and the J gene end by 4 bases; junction bases not matched to a gene: 6. Germline V CDR1 and CDR2: MGHDK, SYGVNS.

This chain links TRBV7-8 with TRBJ1-3; D gene unclear. The CDR3 loop spans 14 amino acids. CDR1 is SGHVS, CDR2 FQNEAQ, per germline. Trimming left V 3 bases short and J 2 bases short, with 8 bases between. CDR3 DNA: TGTGCCAGCAGCTTTGGGCCTCCTGGAAACACCATATATTTT. Protein sequence: CASSFGPPGNTIYF.

This clonotype was counted a few times. CDR3 bases: TGCAGTGCTAGAGACAGTGTGGAGACCCAGTACTTC. This gives the protein CSARDSVETQYF. This chain joins TRBV20-1 and TRBJ2-5; D remains ambiguous. Germline CDR1 and CDR2: DFQATT and SNEGSKA (reference sequence). This CDR3 has 12 amino acids. V was trimmed by 0 bases and J by 5 bases, leaving 7 bases between them.

This clonotype was found a few times. The rearrangement links TRBV10-2 to TRBJ1-1, with a possible D match to TRBD1 (5 bases). Per germline, CDR1 WSHSY and CDR2 SAAADI. Trimming removed 7 bases at V and 1 base at J, with 19 bases between. The CDR3 is 16 amino acids. The CDR3 DNA follows: TGCGCCAGCACACTAAATACGGGACGGGCGAACACTGAAGCTTTCTTT. Protein product: CASTLNTGRANTEAFF.

The chain carries TRBV5-5 and TRBJ2-7, with D uncertain. The CDR3 totals 14 residues. V dropped 0 bases and J dropped 0 bases, with 7 bases sitting between them. Germline V CDR1 and CDR2: SGHKS, YYEKEE (reference sequence). For the CDR3, the DNA is TGTGCCAGCAGCTTGGCCCCCAGCTCCTACGAGCAGTACGTC. It yields the protein CASSLAPSSYEQYV.

This clonotype was counted only a few times. The rearrangement joins TRBV6-1 to TRBJ1-4; 10 bases align to TRBD1. This CDR3 contains 14 residues. The germline CDR1 and CDR2 sequences are MNHNS and SASEGT. The J segment lost 8 bases and the V segment lost 4 bases, leaving 4 bases of the junction unmatched. As DNA, the CDR3 is TGTGCCAGCAGTGCGGGACAGGGGAGCGAAAAACTGTTTTTT. This translates into CASSAGQGSEKLFF.